This T cell receptor (beta chain) derives from a study of technical replicates of blood from a handful of donors (dated by TCRdb to the late 2010s). The CDR1 and CDR2 encoded by the germline V gene are SGHNT and YENEEA. The CDR3 starts with the cysteine, ends with the phenylalanine, and has 13 residues. The CDR3 DNA has 39 bases and is translated from base 1. V and J are truncated by 3 bases and 6 bases respectively, leaving an intervening sequence of 11 bases. In regard to this clone: Its antigen remains undetermined. Qualities for individual bases were not recorded, and no much larger clone is one base off.

Library preparation used the immunoSEQ multiplex PCR assay. Held by TCRdb, this immuneACCESS table contains in-frame sequences only and omits some clones. Under half of the omission traces to an unresolved V gene where checked; the cause of the rest is unknown. Within this sample are 70,000 to 85,000 clones, with roughly 90% of them counted one time only. The ten largest clones represent approximately 0.39% of the sample. Sample: T cells isolated from PBMCs. The TCR was taken from a human donor in good health. This sequence uses TRBV11-3 and TRBJ1-2; TRBD1 might be the D gene, on 5 matching bases. The CDR3 protein is CASSLGGGDGYTF. In nucleotides, the sequence is TGTGCCAGCAGCTTGGGGGGTGGGGATGGCTACACCTTC.